Listed here are 6 T cell receptor beta chains from one sample, sequenced in a study of T cell changes during pregnancy in multiple sclerosis. Sequenced by immunoSEQ multiplex PCR; TCRdb stores in-frame clones only, minus some. The table has about 75,000 clones, approximately 88% seen once. The sequences come from peripheral blood, collected in the first trimester of pregnancy. These receptors all come from a female donor in good health, enrolled as a control in a pregnancy study.

The chain couples TRBV2 to TRBJ2-1, with 9 bases aligning to TRBD2. Germline assignment: CDR1 SNHLY and CDR2 FYNNEI. This CDR3 spans 13 amino acids. V lost 6 bases to trimming and J lost 12 bases; unmatched junction nucleotides: 9. CDR3 loop: CASRRSLTSGQFF. For the CDR3, the DNA is TGTGCCAGCAGGCGCAGCCTGACTAGCGGGCAGTTCTTC.

The chain carries TRBV27 and TRBJ2-1, with 13 bases fitting TRBD2. Germline assignment: CDR1 MNHEY and CDR2 SMNVEV (reference sequence). V trimming: 5 bases; J trimming: 6 bases; junction bases outside the gene matches: 4. This CDR3 is built from 15 residues. The CDR3 loop reads CASSGLAGVSNEQFF. The CDR3, as DNA: TGTGCCAGCAGTGGACTAGCGGGGGTGAGCAATGAGCAGTTCTTC.

The chain couples TRBV6-1 to TRBJ2-2; a weak D match, TRBD2 (5 bases). CDR1 and CDR2 (germline): MNHNS, SASEGT. The CDR3 spans 12 residues. With 6 bases removed from V and 6 bases from J, the gap between germline ends came to 8 bases. The chain's CDR3 is CASSRGPGELFF. CDR3 bases: TGTGCCAGCAGCCGAGGGCCCGGGGAGCTGTTTTTT.

This clone was recorded only once. The rearrangement joins TRBV6-5 to TRBJ1-5; perhaps TRBD1 as D (6 bases). From germline, CDR1 is MNHEY and CDR2 SVGAGI. The CDR3 loop spans 15 amino acids. Trimming left V 4 bases short and J 3 bases short, with 13 bases between. Written as DNA, the CDR3 is TGTGCCAGCAGTTTGGGGCACAGGGCCAATCAGCCCCAGCATTTT. Encoded protein: CASSLGHRANQPQHF.

With regard to this clone: Other DNA sequences in the same sample also yield this CDR3. The chain carries TRBV19 and TRBJ2-7; perhaps TRBD1 as D (6 bases). The V end was cut by 5 bases, the J end by 2 bases, with 10 bases between. Germline CDR1 LNHDA, CDR2 SQIVND (reference sequence). The CDR3 extends over 13 amino acids. The CDR3 is CASSPGQAYEQYF. The DNA for the CDR3 is TGTGCCAGTAGTCCGGGACAAGCCTACGAGCAGTACTTC. The full variable domain, completed using reference TRBV19 and TRBJ2-7, is DGGITQSPKYLFRKEGQNVTLSCEQNLNHDAMYWYRQDPGQGLRLIYYSQIVNDFQKGDIAEGYSVSREKKESFPLTVTSAQKNPTAFYLCASSPGQAYEQYFGPGTRLTVT.

The chain links TRBV28 to TRBJ1-6, with D unresolved. The CDR3 contains 12 residues. Germline loops: CDR1 MDHEN, CDR2 SYDVKM. Trimming left V 7 bases short and J 7 bases short, with 8 bases between. For the CDR3, the DNA is TGTGCCAGCACTAATTCAAATTCACCCCTCCACTTT. This translates into CASTNSNSPLHF.